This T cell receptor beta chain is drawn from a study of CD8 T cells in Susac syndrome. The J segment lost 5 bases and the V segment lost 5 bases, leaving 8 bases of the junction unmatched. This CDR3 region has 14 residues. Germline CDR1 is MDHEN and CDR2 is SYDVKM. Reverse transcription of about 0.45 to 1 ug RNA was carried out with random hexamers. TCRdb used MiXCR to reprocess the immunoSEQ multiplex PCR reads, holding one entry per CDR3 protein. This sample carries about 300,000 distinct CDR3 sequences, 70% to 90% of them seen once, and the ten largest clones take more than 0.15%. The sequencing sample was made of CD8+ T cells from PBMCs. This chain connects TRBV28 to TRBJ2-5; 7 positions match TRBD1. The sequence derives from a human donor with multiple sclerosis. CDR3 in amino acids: CASSPFGTEETQYF. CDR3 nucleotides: TGTGCCAGCAGTCCTTTCGGGACAGAGGAGACCCAGTACTTC.